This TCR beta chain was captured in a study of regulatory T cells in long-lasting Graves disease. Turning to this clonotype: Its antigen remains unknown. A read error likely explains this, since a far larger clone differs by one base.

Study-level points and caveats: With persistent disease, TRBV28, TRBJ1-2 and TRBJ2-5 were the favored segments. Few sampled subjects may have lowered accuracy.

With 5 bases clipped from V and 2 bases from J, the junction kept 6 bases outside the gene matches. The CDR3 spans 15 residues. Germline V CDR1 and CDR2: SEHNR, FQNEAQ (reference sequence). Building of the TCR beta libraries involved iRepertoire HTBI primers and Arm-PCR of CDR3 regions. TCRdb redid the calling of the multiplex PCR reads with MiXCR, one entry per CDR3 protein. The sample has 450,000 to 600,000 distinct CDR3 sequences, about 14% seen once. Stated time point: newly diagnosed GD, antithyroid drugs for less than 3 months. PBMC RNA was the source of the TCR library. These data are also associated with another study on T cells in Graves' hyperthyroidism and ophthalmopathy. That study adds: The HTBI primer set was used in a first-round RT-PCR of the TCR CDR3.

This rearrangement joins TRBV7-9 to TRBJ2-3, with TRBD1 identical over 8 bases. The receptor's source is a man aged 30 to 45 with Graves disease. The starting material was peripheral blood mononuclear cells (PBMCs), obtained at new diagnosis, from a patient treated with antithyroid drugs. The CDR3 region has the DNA TGTGCCAGCAGCCCCTGGACAGGGAACACAGATACGCAGTATTTT. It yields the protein CASSPWTGNTDTQYF.